The clone carrying this TCR beta chain was observed a handful of times. Its specificity is unknown. The sample originates from a study of identical twins. Trimming cost V 5 bases and J 3 bases; bases outside gene matches: 10. The CDR3 is 15 amino acids. Germline CDR1 reads DFQATT; CDR2 reads SNEGSKA (reference sequence). Findings of the study overall: Out-of-frame alpha sequences common to twins were enriched for low generation probability. Fewer insertions marked abundant cord blood beta clonotypes; young adult naive trended weakly, memory not at all.

From the 5' RACE reads, TCRdb called clonotypes with MiXCR, one entry per CDR3 protein. The sample comprises 430,000 or so distinct CDR3 sequences, roughly a quarter of which are singletons, and 2.5% to 3.5% rests with the top ten. In addition, the sample was reused for a study of T cells expressing NK-cell markers.

The chain carries TRBV20-1 and TRBJ2-3; 8 nucleotides align to TRBD2. The source is a woman under 30 in good health. Sequenced: CD4+ T cells sorted from blood. CDR3 sequence (DNA): TGCAGTGCTTCGGGACTAGAGGGATGGACAGATACGCAGTATTTT. Translated, it gives CSASGLEGWTDTQYF.